The entry below gives a single TCR beta chain sequence along with its context. This sample was taken from a study of blood T cells in healthy people across ages. V was trimmed by 2 bases and J by 7 bases, leaving 9 bases between them. Per germline, CDR1 LGHNA and CDR2 YNFKEQ. The CDR3 totals 13 residues. With each sample, at least 5 micrograms of total RNA were extracted. A second about 7 to 12 cycle PCR used barcoded and J-beta primers. The template-switch adaptor, which had 12 random nucleotides, put a tag on each cDNA molecule. Sequencing recovered at least 3 million CDR3-containing paired-end reads from each sample. TCRdb redid the calling of the 5' RACE reads with MiXCR, one entry per CDR3 protein. The table shows around 780,000 distinct CDR3 sequences, with just over 55% occurring only once.

The chain is built from TRBV4-2 and TRBJ1-5; the D is unclear. This receptor was taken from a man aged 35 to 55 in good health. Specimen: blood. As DNA, the CDR3 is TGTGCCAGCAGCCAAAGGCCCTCCCAGCCCCAGCATTTT. Its translation: CASSQRPSQPQHF.